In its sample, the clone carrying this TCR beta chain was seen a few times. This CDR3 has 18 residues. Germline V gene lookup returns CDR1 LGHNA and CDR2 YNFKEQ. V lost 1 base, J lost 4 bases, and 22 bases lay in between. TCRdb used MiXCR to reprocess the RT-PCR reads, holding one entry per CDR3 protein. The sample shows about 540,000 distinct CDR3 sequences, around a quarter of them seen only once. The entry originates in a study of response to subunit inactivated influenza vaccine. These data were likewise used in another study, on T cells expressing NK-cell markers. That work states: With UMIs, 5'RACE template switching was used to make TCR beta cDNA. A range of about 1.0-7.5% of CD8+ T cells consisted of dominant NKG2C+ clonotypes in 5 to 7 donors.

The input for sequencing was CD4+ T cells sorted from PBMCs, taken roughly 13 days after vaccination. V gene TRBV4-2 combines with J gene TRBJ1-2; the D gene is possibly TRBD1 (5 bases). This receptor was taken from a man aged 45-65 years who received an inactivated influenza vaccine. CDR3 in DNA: TGTGCCAGCAGCCAAGGCGGGGCCCGGGGAATGTACCCCTATGGCTACACCTTC. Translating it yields CASSQGGARGMYPYGYTF.